This is a list of T cell receptor beta chains from one sample in a study of T cells after posttransplantation cyclophosphamide. Assay: immunoSEQ multiplex PCR; the TCRdb copy retains only in-frame clones and omits some. The table includes 25,000 to 35,000 clones, under 95% detected once. Sequencing input: naive CD4+ T cells sorted from PBMCs. The origin of the receptors is an older woman in good health, CMV-negative, and a related stem cell transplant donor. Each CDR3 is given with its conserved first and last residue. Clone size is stated in some rows and not others, as once, few, many or a class when expanded.

V,J,size,CDR3
TRBV5-1,TRBJ1-1,-,CASSTQSSREGEAFF
TRBV6-1,TRBJ2-1,-,CATLMGLAVSNEQFF
TRBV2,TRBJ2-1,-,CASSGRVSYNEQFF
TRBV11-2,TRBJ2-5,-,CASSGTSGVRTETQYF
TRBV11-3,TRBJ1-1,once,CASSLVGRQTEAFF
TRBV30,TRBJ1-6,once,CAWSVQRSNSPLHF
TRBV28,TRBJ1-4,-,CASSAYWGANEKLFF
TRBV29-1,TRBJ2-3,-,CSVAGLTDTQYF
TRBV6-1,TRBJ1-2,-,CASSESGTDVGYTF
TRBV7-3,TRBJ2-6,-,CASSDRGAGANVLTF
TRBV23-1,TRBJ2-7,once,CASSSSPGLAGGTNLYEQYF
TRBV7-2,TRBJ2-3,-,CASSLDRSTDTQYF
TRBV27,TRBJ1-3,-,CASSFAVGNTIYF
TRBV19,TRBJ2-3,-,CASSESGGGTDTQYF
TRBV7-3,TRBJ2-1,-,CASSPSNTYNEQFF
TRBV15,TRBJ1-1,-,CATSRVDRVDTEAFF
TRBV6-5,TRBJ1-5,-,CASSRTGGNQPQHF
TRBV6-1,TRBJ2-1,few,CASILQYEQFF
TRBV28,TRBJ2-4,-,CASSLRRDAKNIQYF
TRBV5-1,TRBJ1-4,-,CASSLEDSAGRLEKLFF
TRBV18,TRBJ2-7,-,CASSPLLAGYTDEQYF
TRBV5-3,TRBJ1-1,-,CARSGSVSGLNTEAFF
TRBV29-1,TRBJ1-2,-,CSVLQGAGYTF
TRBV18,TRBJ2-7,-,CASSLDYLSYEQYF
TRBV30,TRBJ2-3,-,CAWSLMRGGTDTQYF
TRBV9,TRBJ2-1,-,CASSPQGGVPYNEQFF
TRBV7-2,TRBJ2-7,-,CASSLDIYEQYF
TRBV14,TRBJ2-7,-,CASSQVNRLYEQYF
TRBV5-1,TRBJ2-2,-,CASSSGSSTGELFF
TRBV6-1,TRBJ1-5,-,CASVEGVRQPQHF
TRBV6-6,TRBJ2-3,-,CASSHGAPTDTQYF
TRBV5-1,TRBJ1-5,-,CASSPDRANSNQPQHF
TRBV5-5,TRBJ2-6,-,CASSLDLGAGANVLTF
TRBV14,TRBJ2-2,-,CASSHGQGNTGELFF
TRBV28,TRBJ1-5,-,CASSLGGTGAQPQHF
TRBV6-5,TRBJ1-5,-,CASRREWNSNQPQHF
TRBV6-5,TRBJ2-2,-,CASSYTSRGTGELFF
TRBV7-9,TRBJ1-4,few,CASRGRTNEKLFF
TRBV28,TRBJ2-2,-,CAGRLGGDTGELFF
TRBV28,TRBJ2-3,-,CASSLTKTADTQYF
TRBV4-2,TRBJ2-3,-,CASSPGTSGSADTQYF
TRBV4-2,TRBJ1-5,-,CASSQGLRGYSNQPQHF
TRBV11-3,-,-,CASSLGTSGASEQYF
TRBV27,TRBJ2-5,-,CASSLGAQETQYF
TRBV11-2,TRBJ1-5,few,CASCMTANQPQHF
TRBV2,TRBJ2-5,-,CASRVPGGVTSGRTGQETQYF
TRBV7-3,TRBJ2-2,-,CASSPRTAGELFF
TRBV5-1,TRBJ2-5,-,CAGSLEGRGETQYF
TRBV28,TRBJ1-1,-,CASSSTGVGDNTEAFF
TRBV6-9,TRBJ2-3,once,CASSQDRGERRADTQYF
TRBV7-2,TRBJ1-1,-,CASSLYQPGTEAFF
TRBV4-3,TRBJ1-2,-,CASSQEDRVYGYTF
TRBV5-4,TRBJ2-7,-,CASSFRTSGTYEQYF
TRBV19,TRBJ2-1,-,CASSIIASANKRYNEQFF
TRBV12-5,TRBJ1-2,-,CASGLTGYGYTF
TRBV25-1,TRBJ2-7,-,CASSDKGQGRYEQYF
TRBV29-1,TRBJ1-5,-,CSGAMGGNNQPQHF
TRBV27,TRBJ1-6,-,CASSPDTPHHPTFALHF
TRBV30,TRBJ2-3,-,CAWSVQGTSASTQYF